These 27 T cell receptor beta chains share one sample of origin, sequenced in a study of blood T cell repertoires in COVID-19. Only in-frame clones appear in the TCRdb table, and some are missing; sequencing was by immunoSEQ multiplex PCR. Of around 150,000 clones listed, approximately 91% are singletons. The sample comprised peripheral blood. Receptors were obtained from a man aged 18-30 years with acute or convalescent COVID-19.

The V and J genes are TRBV19 and TRBJ1-1, with 10 bases aligning to TRBD1. Germline trimming cut 7 bases from V and 6 bases from J; bases unmatched to any gene: 14. The CDR3 runs 16 residues. Germline loops: CDR1 LNHDA, CDR2 SQIVND (reference sequence). CDR3 sequence reads: CASNRQGAGAGAEAFF. Here the CDR3 DNA reads TGTGCCAGTAATAGACAGGGGGCGGGGGCCGGGGCTGAAGCTTTCTTT.

The rearrangement uses TRBV6-5 and TRBJ2-2, with D possibly being TRBD1 (5 bases). Germline V gene sequence: CDR1 MNHEY, CDR2 SVGAGI. The V gene lost 6 bases and the J gene lost 0 bases, with 11 bases spanning the gap. The CDR3 contains 15 residues. The CDR3 bases are TGTGCCAGCAGGGGGCTACACACGAACACCGGGGAGCTGTTTTTT. Its translation is CASRGLHTNTGELFF.

This clone was picked up one time. This chain joins TRBV3-1 (or the pseudogene TRBV3-2) and TRBJ1-6, with 7 bases identical to TRBD1. The V gene end was trimmed by 6 bases and the J gene end by 5 bases; junction bases not matched to a gene: 4. Germline values: CDR1 LGHDT, CDR2 YNNKEL (reference sequence). CDR3 length: 14 amino acids. CDR3 sequence reads: CASSKTGNNSPLHF. CDR3 nucleotide sequence: TGTGCCAGCAGTAAGACAGGGAATAATTCACCCCTCCACTTT.

The chain joins TRBV24-1 to TRBJ2-1; TRBD2 agrees at 11 bases. CDR1 and CDR2 from the germline V gene are KGHDR and SFDVKD. This CDR3 comprises 17 residues. V lost 3 bases to trimming and J lost 3 bases; unmatched junction nucleotides: 6. For the CDR3, the DNA is TGTGCCACCAGTGATCCTACTAGCGGGAGTTTCTACAATGAGCAGTTCTTC. Protein product: CATSDPTSGSFYNEQFF.

This sequence joins TRBV5-1 and TRBJ2-7, with D perhaps TRBD1 (6 bases). The ends were cut back, 0 bases at V and 4 bases at J, with 11 bases in the middle. The germline V gene has CDR1 SGHRS and CDR2 YFSETQ. This CDR3 contains 14 residues. The DNA for the CDR3 is TGCGCCAGCAGCTTGGGGGACACTAGATACGAGCAGTACTTC. The encoded protein is CASSLGDTRYEQYF.

Here the CDR3 DNA reads TGCGCCAGCAGCCAAGATAGGTCGGGGGGGGGCCCGAGGCAGTACTTC. Encoded protein: CASSQDRSGGGPRQYF. The chain combines TRBV4-1 with TRBJ2-7, with 8 nucleotides matching TRBD2. Germline CDR1 MGHRA, CDR2 YSYEKL. Trimming removed 0 bases from V and 9 bases from J; junction bases left unmatched: 13. The CDR3 sequence is 16 residues long.

The chain uses TRBV10-3 and TRBJ1-2, with D possibly TRBD1 on 6 matching bases. The CDR3 length is 14 residues. V lost 7 bases to trimming and J lost 1 base, with 13 bases between them. The germline gives CDR1 ENHRY, CDR2 SYGVKD. In DNA form, the CDR3 reads TGTGCCATCACTGGACAGTTCGGTAACTATGGCTACACCTTC. This encodes CAITGQFGNYGYTF.

The gene calls are TRBV10-2 and TRBJ1-5, with D unclear. Deletions cut 3 bases from V and 3 bases from J, with 9 bases between. The CDR3 consists of 14 residues. Germline values: CDR1 WSHSY, CDR2 SAAADI. This CDR3 reads CASSDWLLNQPQHF. The DNA for the CDR3 is TGCGCCAGCAGTGATTGGCTGCTCAATCAGCCCCAGCATTTT.

The chain joins TRBV25-1 to TRBJ2-1, with 10 positions matching TRBD1. The CDR3 length is 18 residues. CDR1 MGHDK and CDR2 SYGVNS come from the germline V gene. Trimming at V came to 1 base and at J to 5 bases, leaving 11 bases not matched to a gene. The CDR3 sequence: CASSEFGTGDAKNNEQFF. The CDR3 bases are TGTGCCAGCAGTGAATTTGGGACAGGGGACGCGAAAAACAATGAGCAGTTCTTC.

V is TRBV18 and J is TRBJ2-5; D is perhaps TRBD1 (6 bases). Germline CDR1 and CDR2: KGHSH and LQKENI. The CDR3 is 14 residues long. V was clipped by 6 bases and J by 2 bases, with 13 bases between them. The CDR3: CASSPGQLQETQYF. CDR3 DNA sequence: TGTGCCAGCTCGCCGGGACAACTACAAGAGACCCAGTACTTC.

The chain joins TRBV6-5 to TRBJ2-2, with D uncertain. V was clipped by 4 bases and J by 6 bases, with 15 bases between them. The CDR3 sequence is 15 residues long. The germline CDR1 and CDR2 sequences are MNHEY and SVGAGI. The CDR3 loop reads CASSFAGSLAGELFF. CDR3 DNA sequence: TGTGCCAGCAGTTTCGCCGGGTCCCTCGCCGGGGAGCTGTTTTTT.

The CDR3 here is CASSQFSGGQGSSYNSPLHF. CDR3 coding DNA: TGTGCCAGCAGCCAATTTTCTGGTGGACAGGGGAGCTCCTATAATTCACCCCTCCACTTT. The chain couples TRBV14 to TRBJ1-6; 9 bases are shared with TRBD1. This CDR3 is 20 amino acids long. Germline values: CDR1 SGHDN, CDR2 FVKESK. The V and J ends lost 2 bases and 0 bases, in that order; junction bases with no gene match: 11.

The chain has TRBV19 and TRBJ1-4; TRBD1 aligns across 7 bases. Germline V lookup: CDR1 LNHDA, CDR2 SQIVND (reference sequence). There are 15 residues in the CDR3. V shed 6 bases, J shed 2 bases, and the junction held 6 bases outside the gene matches. CDR3 sequence: CASSRLGQTNEKLFF. The CDR3 DNA reads as TGTGCCAGTAGCCGTCTGGGACAGACTAATGAAAAACTGTTTTTT.

A few counts support this clone. The J gene is TRBJ2-7, the V gene TRBV10-2; 10 bases are shared with TRBD2. V gave up 4 bases and J gave up 3 bases; unmatched junction bases: 0. Germline CDR1 is WSHSY and CDR2 is SAAADI. The CDR3 length is 13 residues. The CDR3 coding sequence is TGCGCCAGCAGTGGGACTAGCGGCTACGAGCAGTACTTC. Its protein product is CASSGTSGYEQYF.

A single count supports this clone. V and J are TRBV6-5 and TRBJ2-7, with 10 bases aligning to TRBD1. Germline assignment: CDR1 MNHEY and CDR2 SVGAGI. CDR3 length: 15 residues. V dropped 5 bases and J dropped 3; count of bases not matched to a gene: 7. CDR3 nucleotide sequence: TGTGCCAGCAGTAACTTAGACAGGGGGCTCTACGAGCAGTACTTC. This translates into CASSNLDRGLYEQYF.

This rearrangement joins TRBV9 to TRBJ1-3, with D possibly being TRBD1 (5 bases). This CDR3 spans 16 amino acids. Trimming stripped 0 bases from V and 0 bases from J, with 10 bases between. Germline V gene lookup returns CDR1 SGDLS and CDR2 YYNGEE. CDR3 region: CASSVAPDSSGNTIYF. CDR3 in DNA: TGTGCCAGCAGCGTAGCCCCAGACAGCTCTGGAAACACCATATATTTT.

V and J are TRBV2 and TRBJ1-2, with a tentative D call TRBD1 (5 bases). Germline CDR1 SNHLY, CDR2 FYNNEI. This CDR3 contains 14 residues. Trimming removed 7 bases from V and 1 base from J, with 13 bases in between. CDR3 sequence reads: CASISGRGNYGYTF. As DNA, the CDR3 is TGTGCCAGCATTTCAGGGAGGGGTAACTATGGCTACACCTTC.

The chain joins TRBV27 to TRBJ2-2, with no clear D. Germline values: CDR1 MNHEY, CDR2 SMNVEV (reference sequence). Trimming removed 2 bases from V and 6 bases from J, with 7 bases in between. The CDR3 has 13 amino acids. CDR3 sequence reads: CASSLRGPGELFF. CDR3 sequence (DNA): TGTGCCAGCAGTTTACGAGGCCCCGGGGAGCTGTTTTTT.

This clone has a single count. This chain uses TRBV21-1 with TRBJ2-1; the D call of TRBD1 is as the table states it, not checked on the DNA. TRBV21-1 is termed a pseudogene. The CDR3 contains 13 residues. The CDR3 sequence is CASGTGGLNEQFF. The CDR3 nucleotides are TGTGCCAGTGGGACAGGGGGCCTCAATGAGCAGTTCTTC.

As concerns this clone: This sample includes further DNA sequences coding for the same CDR3. The rearrangement uses TRBV27 and TRBJ1-1; D ambiguous. V lost 5 bases to trimming and J lost 1 base, with 8 bases between them. Germline V lookup: CDR1 MNHEY, CDR2 SMNVEV (reference sequence). CDR3 length equals 13 residues. CDR3: CASSLRRNTEAFF. DNA for the CDR3: TGTGCCAGCAGTCTGAGGCGGAACACTGAAGCTTTCTTT.

The chain recombines TRBV9 with TRBJ2-1; tentative D call: TRBD1 (5 bases). The CDR3 runs 14 residues. CDR1 is SGDLS and CDR2 is YYNGEE in the germline V gene. V was cut by 2 bases and J by 10 bases, with 16 bases left in between. The chain's CDR3 is CASSVDWGSREQFF. The CDR3 DNA reads TGTGCCAGCAGCGTCGATTGGGGCTCCAGGGAGCAGTTCTTC.

This rearrangement joins TRBV3-1 (or the pseudogene TRBV3-2) to TRBJ1-4; D is possibly TRBD1 (6 bases). V lost 4 bases and J 4 bases, leaving 13 bases between the germline ends. Germline CDR1 is LGHDT and CDR2 is YNNKEL (reference sequence). The CDR3 loop spans 15 amino acids. Here the CDR3 reads CASSPTGALNEKLFF. The CDR3 DNA reads TGTGCCAGCAGCCCGACAGGCGCCCTTAATGAAAAACTGTTTTTT.

The chain links TRBV6-5 to TRBJ1-5; D unresolved. V lost 2 bases and J 4 bases, leaving 9 bases between the germline ends. The CDR3 spans 14 residues. From germline, CDR1 is MNHEY and CDR2 SVGAGI. The CDR3 protein is CASSYTVTNQPQHF. CDR3 DNA: TGTGCCAGCAGTTACACAGTTACTAATCAGCCCCAGCATTTT.

The chain couples TRBV4-1 to TRBJ2-1; 7 nucleotides match TRBD1. Unmatched junction bases numbered 6, after V lost 3 bases and J lost 4 bases. The CDR3 spans 15 residues. In germline, CDR1 is MGHRA, CDR2 YSYEKL. CDR3 coding DNA: TGCGCCAGCAGCCAGGGTTTGACAGGGTACAATGAGCAGTTCTTC. This gives the protein CASSQGLTGYNEQFF.

The chain links TRBV18 to TRBJ2-1; 8 nucleotides align to TRBD1. CDR3 size: 15 residues. The V gene end was trimmed by 4 bases and the J gene end by 9 bases; junction bases not matched to a gene: 11. From germline, CDR1 is KGHSH and CDR2 LQKENI. In nucleotides, the CDR3 is TGTGCCAGCTCACGTCCTGGGGCAGGGGGCGGTGAGCAGTTCTTC. Translating it yields CASSRPGAGGGEQFF.

The chain uses TRBV9 and TRBJ2-5, with 11 bases lining up with TRBD1. The V segment lost 0 bases and the J segment 4 bases; nucleotides outside the gene matches: 2. From germline, CDR1 is SGDLS and CDR2 YYNGEE. CDR3 length equals 15 residues. This chain's CDR3 is CASSVGTGGGETQYF. For the CDR3, the DNA is TGTGCCAGCAGCGTAGGGACAGGGGGCGGAGAGACCCAGTACTTC.

CDR3 DNA: TGCAGCGTTCCGACAGAGAACACTGAAGCTTTCTTT. It yields the protein CSVPTENTEAFF. The gene calls are TRBV29-1 and TRBJ1-1, with D possibly matching TRBD1 (5 bases). V was trimmed by 5 bases and J by 1 base, leaving 8 bases between them. The germline gives CDR1 SQVTM, CDR2 ANQGSEA. The CDR3 length is 12 residues.